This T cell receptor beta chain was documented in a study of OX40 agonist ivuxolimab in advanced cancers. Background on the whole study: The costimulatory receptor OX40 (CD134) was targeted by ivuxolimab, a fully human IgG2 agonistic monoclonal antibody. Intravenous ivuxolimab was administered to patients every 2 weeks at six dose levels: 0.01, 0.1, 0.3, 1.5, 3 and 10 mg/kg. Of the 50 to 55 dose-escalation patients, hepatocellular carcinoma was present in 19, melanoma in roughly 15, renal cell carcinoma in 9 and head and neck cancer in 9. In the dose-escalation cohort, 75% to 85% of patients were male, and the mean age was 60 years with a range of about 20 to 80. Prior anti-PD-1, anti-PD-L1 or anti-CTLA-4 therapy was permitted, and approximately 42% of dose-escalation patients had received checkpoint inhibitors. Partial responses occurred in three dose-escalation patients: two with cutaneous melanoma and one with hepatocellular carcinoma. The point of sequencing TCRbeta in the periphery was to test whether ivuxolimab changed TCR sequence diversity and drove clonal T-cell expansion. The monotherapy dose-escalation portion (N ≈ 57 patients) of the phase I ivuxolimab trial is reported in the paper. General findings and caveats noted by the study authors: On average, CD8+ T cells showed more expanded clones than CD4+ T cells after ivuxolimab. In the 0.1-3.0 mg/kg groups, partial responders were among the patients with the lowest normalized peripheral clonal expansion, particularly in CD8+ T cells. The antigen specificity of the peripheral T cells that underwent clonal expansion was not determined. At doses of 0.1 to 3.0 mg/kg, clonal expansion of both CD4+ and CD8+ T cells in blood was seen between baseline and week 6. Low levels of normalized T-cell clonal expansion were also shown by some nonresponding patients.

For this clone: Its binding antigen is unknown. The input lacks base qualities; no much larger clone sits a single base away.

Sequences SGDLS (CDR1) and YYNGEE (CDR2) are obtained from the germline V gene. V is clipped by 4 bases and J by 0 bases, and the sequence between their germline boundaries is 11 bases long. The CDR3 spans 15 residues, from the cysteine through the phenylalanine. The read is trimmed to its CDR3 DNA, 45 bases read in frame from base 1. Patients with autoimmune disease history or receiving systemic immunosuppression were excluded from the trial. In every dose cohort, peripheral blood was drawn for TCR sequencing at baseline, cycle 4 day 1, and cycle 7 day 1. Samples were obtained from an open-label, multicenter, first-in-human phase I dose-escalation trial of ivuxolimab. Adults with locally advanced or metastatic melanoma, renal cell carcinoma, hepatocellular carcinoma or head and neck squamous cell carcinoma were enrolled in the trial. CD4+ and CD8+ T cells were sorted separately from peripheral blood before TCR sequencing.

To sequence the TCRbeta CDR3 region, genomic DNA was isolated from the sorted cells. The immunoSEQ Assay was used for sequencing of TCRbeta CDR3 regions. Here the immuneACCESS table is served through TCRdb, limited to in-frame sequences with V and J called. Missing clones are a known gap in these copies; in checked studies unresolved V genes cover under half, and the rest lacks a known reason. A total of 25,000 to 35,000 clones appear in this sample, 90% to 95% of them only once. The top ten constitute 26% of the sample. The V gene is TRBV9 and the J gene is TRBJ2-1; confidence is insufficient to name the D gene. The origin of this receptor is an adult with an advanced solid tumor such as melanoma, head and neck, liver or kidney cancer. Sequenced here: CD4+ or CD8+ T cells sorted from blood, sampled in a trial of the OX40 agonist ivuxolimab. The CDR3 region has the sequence CASSPARSSYNEQFF. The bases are TGTGCCAGCAGCCCTGCCCGGAGCTCCTACAATGAGCAGTTCTTC.